This TCR beta chain emerged from a study of tumor-infiltrating lymphocytes in glioblastoma multiforme. TCRB libraries came from RNA via three nested multiplex PCR rounds. One entry per CDR3 protein results from TCRdb running MiXCR on the multiplex PCR reads. The data hold 13,000 or so distinct CDR3 sequences, with around 60% observed a single time. The CDR3 sequence is 14 residues long. Germline CDR1 is ENHRY and CDR2 is SYGVKD. Regarding this clonotype: Mismatch with germline at one junction end may stem from a read error.

The V and J genes are TRBV10-3 and TRBJ2-7, with 13 bases aligning to TRBD2. This TCR derives from a male donor with glioblastoma. Sequences were obtained from brain tumor tissue. This chain's CDR3 is CAITSGRAVDEQYF. Here the CDR3 DNA reads TGTGCTATCACTAGCGGGAGGGCCGTCGACGAGCAGTACTTC.